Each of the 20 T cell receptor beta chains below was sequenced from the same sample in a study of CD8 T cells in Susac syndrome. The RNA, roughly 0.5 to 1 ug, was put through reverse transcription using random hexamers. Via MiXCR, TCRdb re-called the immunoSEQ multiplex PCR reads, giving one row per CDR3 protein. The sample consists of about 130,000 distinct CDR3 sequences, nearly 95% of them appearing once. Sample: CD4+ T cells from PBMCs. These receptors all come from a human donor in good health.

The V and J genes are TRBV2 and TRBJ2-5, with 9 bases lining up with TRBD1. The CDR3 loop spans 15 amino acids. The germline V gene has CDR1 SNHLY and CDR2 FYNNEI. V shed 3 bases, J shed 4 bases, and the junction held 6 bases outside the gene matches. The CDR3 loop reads CASSEDRGRAETQYF. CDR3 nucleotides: TGTGCCAGCAGTGAGGACAGGGGTCGGGCAGAGACCCAGTACTTC.

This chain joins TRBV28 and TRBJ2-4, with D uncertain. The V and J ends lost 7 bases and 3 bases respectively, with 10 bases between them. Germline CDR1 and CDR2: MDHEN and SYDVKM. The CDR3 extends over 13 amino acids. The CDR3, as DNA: TGTGCCAGCACCCCCCCGAACAAAAACATTCAGTACTTC. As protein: CASTPPNKNIQYF.

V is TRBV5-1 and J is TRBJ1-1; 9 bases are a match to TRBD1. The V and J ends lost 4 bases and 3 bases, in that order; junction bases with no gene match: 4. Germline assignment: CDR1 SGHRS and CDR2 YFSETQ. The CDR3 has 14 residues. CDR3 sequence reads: CASSEGQGHTEAFF. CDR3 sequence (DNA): TGCGCCAGCAGCGAGGGACAGGGTCACACTGAAGCTTTCTTT. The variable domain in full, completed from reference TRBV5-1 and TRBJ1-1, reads KAGVTQTPRYLIKTRGQQVTLSCSPISGHRSVSWYQQTPGQGLQFLFEYFSETQRNKGNFPGRFSGRQFSNSRSEMNVSTLELGDSALYLCASSEGQGHTEAFFGQGTRLTVV.

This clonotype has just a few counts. The DNA of the CDR3 is TGTGCCAGCGCCGGGACAGGGGAATCAAGCGAGCAGTACTTC. Translating it yields CASAGTGESSEQYF. This chain uses TRBV12-3 or TRBV12-4 with TRBJ2-7; 10 bases match TRBD1. V shed 8 bases and J 6 bases; nucleotides not matched to a gene: 10. The CDR3 length is 14 residues.

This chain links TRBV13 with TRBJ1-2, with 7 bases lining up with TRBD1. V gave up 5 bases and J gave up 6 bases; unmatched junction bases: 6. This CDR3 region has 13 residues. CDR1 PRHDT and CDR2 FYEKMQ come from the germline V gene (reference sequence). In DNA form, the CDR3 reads TGTGCCAGCAGCCCCCGACAGGGACATGGCTACACCTTC. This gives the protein CASSPRQGHGYTF.

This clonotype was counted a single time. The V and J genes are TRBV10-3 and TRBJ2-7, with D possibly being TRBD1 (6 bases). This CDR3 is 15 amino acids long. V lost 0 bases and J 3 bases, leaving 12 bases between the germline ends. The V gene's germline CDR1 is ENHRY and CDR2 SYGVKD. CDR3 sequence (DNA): TGTGCCATCAGTGAGTCCAGGACAGCTAACTACGAGCAGTACTTC. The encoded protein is CAISESRTANYEQYF.

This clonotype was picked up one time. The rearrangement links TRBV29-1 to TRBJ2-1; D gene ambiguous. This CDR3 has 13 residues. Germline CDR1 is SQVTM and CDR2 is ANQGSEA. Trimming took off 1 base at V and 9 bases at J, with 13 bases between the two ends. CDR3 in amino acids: CSVEGVPLGEQFF. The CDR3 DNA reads TGCAGCGTTGAAGGAGTCCCCTTGGGTGAGCAGTTCTTC.

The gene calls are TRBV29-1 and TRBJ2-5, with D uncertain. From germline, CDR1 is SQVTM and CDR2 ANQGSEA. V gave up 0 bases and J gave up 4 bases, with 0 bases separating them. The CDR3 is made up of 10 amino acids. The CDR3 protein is CSVEEETQYF. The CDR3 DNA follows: TGCAGCGTTGAAGAAGAGACCCAGTACTTC.

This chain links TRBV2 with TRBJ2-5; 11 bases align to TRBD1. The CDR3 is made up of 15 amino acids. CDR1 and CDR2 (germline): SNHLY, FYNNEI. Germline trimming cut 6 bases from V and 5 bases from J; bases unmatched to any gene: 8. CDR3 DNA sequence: TGTGCCAGCAGGCCCCGGACAGGGGGCGGGGAGACCCAGTACTTC. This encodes CASRPRTGGGETQYF.

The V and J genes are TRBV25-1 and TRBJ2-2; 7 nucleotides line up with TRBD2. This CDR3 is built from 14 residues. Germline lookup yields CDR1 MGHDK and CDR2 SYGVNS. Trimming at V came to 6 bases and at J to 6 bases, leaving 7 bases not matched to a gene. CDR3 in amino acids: CASSQRGGPGELFF. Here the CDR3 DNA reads TGTGCCAGCAGCCAGCGGGGAGGCCCCGGGGAGCTGTTTTTT.

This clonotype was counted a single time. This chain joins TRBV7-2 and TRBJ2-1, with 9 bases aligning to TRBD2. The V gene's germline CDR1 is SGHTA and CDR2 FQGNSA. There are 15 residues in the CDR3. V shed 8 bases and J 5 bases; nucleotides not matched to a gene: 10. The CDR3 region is CASGLGLARNNEQFF. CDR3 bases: TGTGCCAGCGGCCTGGGACTAGCTCGGAACAATGAGCAGTTCTTC.

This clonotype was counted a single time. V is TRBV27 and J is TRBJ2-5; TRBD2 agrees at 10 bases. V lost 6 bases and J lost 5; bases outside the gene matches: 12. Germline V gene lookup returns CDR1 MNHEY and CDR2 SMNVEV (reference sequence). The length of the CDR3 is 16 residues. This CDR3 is CASRRSAGGPFETQYF. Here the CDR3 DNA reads TGTGCCAGCAGGAGGTCAGCGGGAGGGCCTTTTGAGACCCAGTACTTC.

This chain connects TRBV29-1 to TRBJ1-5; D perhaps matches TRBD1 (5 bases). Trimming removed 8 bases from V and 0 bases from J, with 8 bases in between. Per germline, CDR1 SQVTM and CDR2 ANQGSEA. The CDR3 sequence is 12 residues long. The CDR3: CSTGVSNQPQHF. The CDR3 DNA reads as TGCAGCACAGGAGTTAGCAATCAGCCCCAGCATTTT.

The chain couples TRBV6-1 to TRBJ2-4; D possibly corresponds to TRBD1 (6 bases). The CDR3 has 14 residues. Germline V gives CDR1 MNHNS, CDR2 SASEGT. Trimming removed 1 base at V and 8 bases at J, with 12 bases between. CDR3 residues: CASSEGTGSHIQYF. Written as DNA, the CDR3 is TGTGCCAGCAGTGAAGGAACAGGGTCTCACATTCAGTACTTC.

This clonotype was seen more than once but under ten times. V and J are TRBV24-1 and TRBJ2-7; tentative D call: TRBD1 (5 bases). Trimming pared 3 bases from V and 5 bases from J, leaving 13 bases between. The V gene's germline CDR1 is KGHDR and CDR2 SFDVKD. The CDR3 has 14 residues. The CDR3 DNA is TGTGCCACCAGTGATCCAAAGGGGTACGACGAGCAGTACTTC. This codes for CATSDPKGYDEQYF.

CDR3 coding DNA: TGTGCCAGCAGCTTGGTCGACTATGGCTACACCTTC. Translating gives CASSLVDYGYTF. This chain connects TRBV7-9 to TRBJ1-2; D unresolved. Trimming stripped 3 bases from V and 3 bases from J, with 5 bases between. Germline V CDR1 and CDR2: SEHNR, FQNEAQ (reference sequence). This CDR3 region has 12 residues.

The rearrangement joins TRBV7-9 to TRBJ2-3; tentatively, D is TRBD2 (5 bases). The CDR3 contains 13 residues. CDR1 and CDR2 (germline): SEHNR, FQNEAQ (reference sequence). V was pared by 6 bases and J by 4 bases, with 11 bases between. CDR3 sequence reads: CASRPAGADTQYF. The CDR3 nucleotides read TGTGCCAGCAGACCAGCCGGGGCAGATACGCAGTATTTT. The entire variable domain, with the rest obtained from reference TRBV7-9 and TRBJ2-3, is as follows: DTGVSQNPRHKITKRGQNVTFRCDPISEHNRLYWYRQTLGQGPEFLTYFQNEAQLEKSRLLSDRFSAERPKGSFSTLEIQRTEQGDSAMYLCASRPAGADTQYFGPGTRLTVL.

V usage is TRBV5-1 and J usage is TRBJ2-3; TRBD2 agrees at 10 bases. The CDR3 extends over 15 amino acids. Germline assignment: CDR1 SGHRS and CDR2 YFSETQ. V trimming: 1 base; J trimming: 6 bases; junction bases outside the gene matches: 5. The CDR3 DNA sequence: TGCGCCAGCAGCTTGACTAGCGGGGCCCCGGATACGCAGTATTTT. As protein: CASSLTSGAPDTQYF.

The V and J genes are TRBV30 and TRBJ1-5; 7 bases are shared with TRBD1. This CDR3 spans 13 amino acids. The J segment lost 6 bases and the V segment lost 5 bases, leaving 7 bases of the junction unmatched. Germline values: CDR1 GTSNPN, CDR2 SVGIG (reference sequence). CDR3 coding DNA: TGTGCCTGGGACAGGGAGCCAGGTCAGCCCCAGCATTTT. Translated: CAWDREPGQPQHF.

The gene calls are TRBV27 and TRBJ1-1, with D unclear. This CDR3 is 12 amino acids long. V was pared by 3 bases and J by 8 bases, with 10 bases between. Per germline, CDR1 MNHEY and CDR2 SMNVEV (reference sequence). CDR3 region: CASSFLEGEAFF. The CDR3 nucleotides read TGTGCCAGCAGTTTTTTGGAGGGAGAAGCTTTCTTT.